Below, 25 T cell receptor beta chains from the same sample are listed, as sequenced in a study of shared clonotypes between healthy human individuals. CD45RO-negative CD8 cells positively selected for CCR7 made up the naive population, which excluded terminally differentiated effector memory CD45RA+ cells. Sequenced by immunoSEQ multiplex PCR; TCRdb stores in-frame clones only, minus some. The sample consists of some 2,100,000 clones, about 92% of them appearing once. The sample taken for sequencing was naive CD8+ T cells from PBMCs. The receptor source for this set is a man aged 18 to 35 in good health. Some clones in this sample may be carry-over from other donors' samples.

The chain is built from TRBV7-6 and TRBJ1-2, with unresolved D. This CDR3 has 15 residues. Trimming shortened V by 0 bases and J by 4 bases, and 12 bases separated the two germline ends. The V gene's germline CDR1 is SGHVS and CDR2 FNYEAQ. The CDR3 here is CASSLALSGSYGYTF. The CDR3 DNA sequence: TGTGCCAGCAGCTTAGCGCTCTCGGGCAGCTATGGCTACACCTTC.

The V and J genes are TRBV5-1 and TRBJ1-1; 9 nucleotides match TRBD1. V lost 6 bases, J lost 1 base, and 4 bases stayed unmatched. Germline CDR1 and CDR2: SGHRS and YFSETQ. This CDR3 region has 14 residues. The CDR3: CASTQTGGNTEAFF. The CDR3 DNA is TGCGCCAGCACCCAGACAGGGGGGAACACTGAAGCTTTCTTT.

This clone was seen only once. The J gene is TRBJ2-7, the V gene TRBV4-3; D is possibly TRBD2 (5 bases). The CDR3 consists of 15 residues. With 1 base removed from V and 5 bases from J, the gap between germline ends came to 15 bases. CDR1 is LGHNA and CDR2 is YSLEER in the germline V gene. CDR3 residues: CASSQAHSEGHEQYF. CDR3 bases: TGCGCCAGCAGCCAAGCACACTCAGAGGGCCACGAGCAGTACTTC.

The chain couples TRBV7-6 to TRBJ2-7; the match to TRBD2 covers 8 bases. The V and J ends lost 5 bases and 3 bases, in that order; junction bases with no gene match: 12. CDR1 SGHVS and CDR2 FNYEAQ come from the germline V gene. CDR3 length equals 16 residues. CDR3: CASSLLSGSPDYEQYF. The CDR3 DNA sequence: TGTGCCAGCAGCCTGCTAAGCGGGAGTCCCGACTACGAGCAGTACTTC. Full variable domain (remainder filled in from reference TRBV7-6 and TRBJ2-7): GAGVSQSPRYKVTKRGQDVALRCDPISGHVSLYWYRQALGQGPEFLTYFNYEAQQDKSGLPNDRFSAERPEGSISTLTIQRTEQRDSAMYRCASSLLSGSPDYEQYFGPGTRLTVT.

The V call is TRBV11-2, the J call TRBJ2-6; TRBD2 is a possible D gene (5 bases). The CDR3 is made up of 14 amino acids. The germline CDR1 and CDR2 sequences are SGHAT and FQNNGV. The V end lost 6 bases, the J end lost 0 bases, and 6 bases lay between the germline ends. The CDR3 DNA follows: TGTGCCAGCAGAGGGAGCTCTGGGGCCAACGTCCTGACTTTC. It codes for CASRGSSGANVLTF.

CDR3 sequence (DNA): TGTGCCAGCAGCTTAGCGCGGGTGCCTGAGCAGTTCTTC. Translating gives CASSLARVPEQFF. The genes are TRBV7-2 and TRBJ2-1; D perhaps matches TRBD2 (5 bases). CDR1 and CDR2 from the germline V gene are SGHTA and FQGNSA. The CDR3 is 13 amino acids. Trimming pared 0 bases from V and 9 bases from J, leaving 9 bases between. Using reference TRBV7-2 and TRBJ2-1 for the parts outside the CDR3, the full variable domain is GAGVSQSPSNKVTEKGKDVELRCDPISGHTALYWYRQSLGQGLEFLIYFQGNSAPDKSGLPSDRFSAERTGGSVSTLTIQRTQQEDSAVYLCASSLARVPEQFFGPGTRLTVL.

The chain links TRBV14 to TRBJ1-3, with TRBD1 as a possible D gene (5 bases). Trimming shortened V by 4 bases and J by 4 bases, and 20 bases separated the two germline ends. Per the germline V gene, CDR1 is SGHDN and CDR2 is FVKESK. The CDR3 has 17 residues. The CDR3 loop reads CASSPKPRAAEGNTIYF. For the CDR3, the DNA is TGTGCCAGCAGCCCAAAACCCAGGGCCGCCGAGGGAAACACCATATATTTT.

The chain employs TRBV9 and TRBJ2-5; 9 bases agree with TRBD1. Unmatched junction bases numbered 6, after V lost 4 bases and J lost 2 bases. Germline CDR1 SGDLS, CDR2 YYNGEE. The CDR3 sequence is 15 residues long. CDR3 nucleotides: TGTGCCAGCAGCACCCGACAGGGGGGACAAGAGACCCAGTACTTC. This translates into CASSTRQGGQETQYF.

The chain recombines TRBV13 with TRBJ2-7; TRBD1 matches at 9 bases. The length of the CDR3 is 17 residues. Germline values: CDR1 PRHDT, CDR2 FYEKMQ (reference sequence). V lost 5 bases and J lost 2; bases outside the gene matches: 13. CDR3 sequence (DNA): TGTGCCAGCAGCAAGGCCCGGGACAGGGCAGCACCCTACGAGCAGTACTTC. As protein: CASSKARDRAAPYEQYF.

The chain has TRBV25-1 and TRBJ2-3; D may be TRBD2 (5 bases). The CDR3 is 15 residues long. CDR1 and CDR2 (germline): MGHDK, SYGVNS. The V and J ends lost 1 base and 5 bases respectively, with 13 bases between them. CDR3 bases: TGTGCCAGCAGTGAATTATCGGCCCGGGGAGATACGCAGTATTTT. Amino acids: CASSELSARGDTQYF.

In DNA, the CDR3 is TGTGCCAGCAGTTTACGTCCGGGACAGGGGCATGGCTACACCTTC. It codes for CASSLRPGQGHGYTF. The chain carries TRBV28 and TRBJ1-2; 10 bases line up with TRBD1. The CDR3 sequence is 15 residues long. Trimming cost V 2 bases and J 6 bases; bases outside gene matches: 6. Germline V gene data show CDR1 as MDHEN and CDR2 as SYDVKM.

The J gene is TRBJ2-3, the V gene TRBV5-6; unclear D gene. Germline CDR1 and CDR2: SGHDT and YYEEEE. V dropped 4 bases and J dropped 2 bases, with 5 bases sitting between them. The CDR3 covers 12 residues. The CDR3 DNA reads as TGTGCCAGCAGCCGATTCACAGATACGCAGTATTTT. Amino acids: CASSRFTDTQYF. Full variable domain (outside the CDR3, taken from reference TRBV5-6 and TRBJ2-3): DAGVTQSPTHLIKTRGQQVTLRCSPKSGHDTVSWYQQALGQGPQFIFQYYEEEERQRGNFPDRFSGHQFPNYSSELNVNALLLGDSALYLCASSRFTDTQYFGPGTRLTVL.

This chain joins TRBV6-5 and TRBJ2-5; TRBD2 matches at 11 bases. Judging by the DNA end, TRBJ2-7 fits better; the J call may be wrong. The CDR3 is 15 amino acids. Germline CDR1 and CDR2: MNHEY and SVGAGI. The CDR3 region has the DNA TGTGCCAGCAGTTACGGGACTAGCGGACCCTACGAGCAGTACTTC. Its protein product is CASSYGTSGPYEQYF.

This rearrangement joins TRBV27 to TRBJ1-2, with D possibly being TRBD1 (5 bases). Germline V gives CDR1 MNHEY, CDR2 SMNVEV (reference sequence). CDR3 length: 16 amino acids. V dropped 0 bases and J dropped 7 bases, with 18 bases sitting between them. This CDR3 reads CASSLSVVGAPSGYTF. The DNA of the CDR3 is TGTGCCAGCAGTTTATCGGTGGTCGGGGCGCCGTCTGGCTACACCTTC.

This clone was recorded a few times. In the same sample, other DNA sequences code for this CDR3. V is TRBV7-9 and J is TRBJ1-5; weak D call: TRBD1 (6 bases). V was cut by 5 bases and J by 7 bases, with 9 bases left in between. This CDR3 has 12 residues. Germline V gives CDR1 SEHNR, CDR2 FQNEAQ (reference sequence). CDR3 DNA: TGTGCCAGCAGCCTCGGACAGCAGCCCCAGCATTTT. It translates to CASSLGQQPQHF.

The chain links TRBV15 to TRBJ1-1, with 11 bases matching TRBD1. Germline loops: CDR1 LNHNV, CDR2 YYDKDF (reference sequence). V shed 0 bases and J 5 bases; nucleotides not matched to a gene: 8. CDR3 size: 17 residues. CDR3 loop: CATSRDLGTGGLTEAFF. CDR3 sequence (DNA): TGTGCCACCAGCAGAGATCTTGGGACAGGGGGATTGACTGAAGCTTTCTTT.

V and J are TRBV4-3 and TRBJ2-3; D is ambiguous. The CDR3 totals 16 residues. Germline V gene lookup returns CDR1 LGHNA and CDR2 YSLEER. V was shortened by 1 base and J by 0 bases, with 11 bases between the two germline ends. The CDR3 is CASSQGVGTSTDTQYF. The CDR3, as DNA: TGCGCCAGCAGCCAAGGGGTAGGAACAAGCACAGATACGCAGTATTTT.

For this clone: Additional DNA sequences in this sample encode the identical CDR3. The chain couples TRBV9 to TRBJ2-1; tentatively, D is TRBD1 (5 bases). In germline, CDR1 is SGDLS, CDR2 YYNGEE. Trimming shortened V by 3 bases and J by 8 bases, and 9 bases separated the two germline ends. The CDR3 covers 12 residues. CDR3 nucleotide sequence: TGTGCCAGCAGCGCTCCAGGGTATGAGCAGTTCTTC. Translating gives CASSAPGYEQFF.

The chain uses TRBV5-6 and TRBJ2-5, with D possibly being TRBD2 (5 bases). The CDR3 loop spans 15 amino acids. Germline V gene lookup returns CDR1 SGHDT and CDR2 YYEEEE. V was shortened by 4 bases and J by 7 bases, with 20 bases between the two germline ends. The CDR3 is CASSLRLAPRVTQYF. In DNA form, the CDR3 reads TGTGCCAGCAGCCTAAGACTGGCGCCGAGGGTGACCCAGTACTTC.

V and J are TRBV5-4 and TRBJ2-7; 11 bases fit TRBD2. CDR1 is SGHNT, CDR2 YYREEE, per germline (reference sequence). The junction had 9 bases not matched to a gene; V was cut back by 1 base and J by 6 bases. The CDR3 is 16 amino acids. The CDR3 DNA follows: TGTGCCAGCAGCTTGAAACTAGCGGGAGTTTTGGGCGAGCAGTACTTC. It translates to CASSLKLAGVLGEQYF.

The chain uses TRBV28 and TRBJ1-2, with D perhaps TRBD1 (6 bases). Germline loops: CDR1 MDHEN, CDR2 SYDVKM. V was clipped by 5 bases and J by 4 bases, with 11 bases between them. The length of the CDR3 is 13 residues. The CDR3 sequence: CASSVRDIYGYTF. In DNA form, the CDR3 reads TGTGCCAGCAGTGTCCGGGACATCTATGGCTACACCTTC.

The chain is built from TRBV27 and TRBJ2-7; a possible D gene is TRBD2 (5 bases). Germline-derived CDR1 and CDR2 are MNHEY and SMNVEV (reference sequence). Trimming pared 4 bases from V and 2 bases from J, leaving 21 bases between. This CDR3 region has 17 residues. This chain's CDR3 is CASSWTPVPLSTYEQYF. CDR3 nucleotide sequence: TGTGCCAGCAGTTGGACTCCGGTCCCACTAAGTACCTACGAGCAGTACTTC.

The V gene is TRBV29-1, the J gene TRBJ2-1, with a weak D call TRBD2 (6 bases). Germline V gene sequence: CDR1 SQVTM, CDR2 ANQGSEA. The CDR3 sequence is 14 residues long. Trimming shortened V by 8 bases and J by 6 bases, and 20 bases separated the two germline ends. The CDR3 DNA sequence: TGCAGCCACCCCAAAGAGCGGGCCTTCAATGAGCAGTTCTTC. Protein sequence: CSHPKERAFNEQFF.

This chain uses TRBV4-3 with TRBJ2-3, with D perhaps matching TRBD2 (6 bases). Trimming stripped 0 bases from V and 1 base from J, with 11 bases between. The CDR3 runs 16 residues. Germline CDR1 reads LGHNA; CDR2 reads YSLEER. The CDR3 reads CASSQDRASGTDTQYF. The CDR3 nucleotides read TGCGCCAGCAGCCAAGATCGGGCTAGCGGCACAGATACGCAGTATTTT.

The CDR3 DNA reads as TGTGCCAGAAGGGACCCACGGTACCAAGAGACCCAGTACTTC. It specifies CARRDPRYQETQYF. The chain combines TRBV2 with TRBJ2-5; D possibly uses TRBD1 or TRBD2 (5 bases each). Deletions cut 9 bases from V and 0 bases from J, with 14 bases between. The CDR3 runs 14 residues. CDR1 is SNHLY and CDR2 is FYNNEI in the germline V gene.